The 10 T cell receptor beta chains presented below share a single source sample, sequenced in a study of cytomegalovirus exposure and HLA in healthy donors. The study ran its PCR with 60 Vbeta and 13 Jbeta primers. Sequenced by immunoSEQ multiplex PCR; TCRdb stores in-frame clones only, minus some. The table records about 180,000 clones, roughly three quarters of them present only once. The specimen was PBMCs. The receptors derive from a male donor in good health and CMV-seronegative.

The chain links TRBV18 to TRBJ2-2; TRBD1 matches 7 bases. Germline V lookup: CDR1 KGHSH, CDR2 LQKENI. Trimming removed 2 bases from V and 1 base from J; junction bases left unmatched: 4. This CDR3 spans 16 amino acids. The CDR3 DNA sequence: TGTGCCAGCTCACCATTGGGACAGCTGAACACCGGGGAGCTGTTTTTT. It yields the protein CASSPLGQLNTGELFF.

The chain combines TRBV6-5 with TRBJ2-7, with D possibly being TRBD1 (7 bases). CDR3 length: 14 amino acids. The germline CDR1 and CDR2 sequences are MNHEY and SVGAGI. The ends were cut back, 6 bases at V and 4 bases at J, with 16 bases in the middle. CDR3 sequence reads: CASSRGAGGYEQYF. The CDR3 coding sequence is TGTGCCAGCAGCCGCGGGGCAGGGGGGTACGAGCAGTACTTC.

The chain links TRBV9 to TRBJ2-2; D unclear. CDR1 is SGDLS, CDR2 YYNGEE, per germline. This CDR3 spans 13 amino acids. Trimming cost V 0 bases and J 6 bases, with 6 bases left between them. The CDR3 region has the DNA TGTGCCAGCAGCGTAGTGGAGTCCGGGGAGCTGTTTTTT. Protein product: CASSVVESGELFF.

The J gene is TRBJ2-2, the V gene TRBV7-9, with 7 bases identical to TRBD1. Germline V lookup: CDR1 SEHNR, CDR2 FQNEAQ (reference sequence). The CDR3 totals 17 residues. V gave up 8 bases and J gave up 2 bases; unmatched junction bases: 14. The CDR3 DNA is TGTGCCAGCCTTCCGGGACAGAGCTCGGTTAACACCGGGGAGCTGTTTTTT. Translation: CASLPGQSSVNTGELFF.

This rearrangement joins TRBV28 to TRBJ2-7, with TRBD2 identical over 12 bases. Germline CDR1 and CDR2: MDHEN and SYDVKM. The ends lost 2 bases at V and 5 bases at J; junction bases unmatched: 10. The CDR3 has 17 residues. The CDR3 spells CASSLASGRAESHEQYF. In DNA form, the CDR3 reads TGTGCCAGCAGTTTAGCTAGCGGGAGGGCCGAGAGCCACGAGCAGTACTTC.

J is TRBJ1-5 and V is TRBV5-1, with 7 nucleotides matching TRBD1. Germline V CDR1 and CDR2: SGHRS, YFSETQ. The CDR3 is 14 residues long. J was trimmed by 4 bases and V by 4 bases; bases with no gene match: 5. In DNA, the CDR3 is TGCGCCAGCAGCCCCCAGGGGGAGAATCAGCCCCAGCATTTT. Translating it yields CASSPQGENQPQHF.

The rearrangement joins TRBV4-1 to TRBJ2-5; D gene uncertain. The J call is in doubt because the DNA end fits TRBJ2-7 better. CDR1 and CDR2 from the germline V gene are MGHRA and YSYEKL. The CDR3 is made up of 16 amino acids. The CDR3 reads CASSQDPSIVTYEQYF. In nucleotides, the CDR3 is TGCGCCAGCAGCCAAGATCCTTCGATCGTCACCTACGAGCAGTACTTC.

CDR3 sequence (DNA): TGTGCCAGCAGTTTATACAGCGAGCAGTACTTC. Translation gives CASSLYSEQYF. This chain connects TRBV28 to TRBJ2-7, with D unclear. CDR1 MDHEN and CDR2 SYDVKM come from the germline V gene. The CDR3 covers 11 residues. The germline V and J ends were trimmed by 1 base and 6 bases, with 4 bases remaining between them.

This clone has only one observation. V gene TRBV19 combines with J gene TRBJ1-5; D remains unclear. With 3 bases removed from V and 3 bases from J, the gap between germline ends came to 9 bases. Germline V CDR1 and CDR2: LNHDA, SQIVND (reference sequence). The CDR3 sequence is 14 residues long. CDR3 sequence reads: CASSIYADNQPQHF. The DNA of the CDR3 is TGTGCCAGTAGTATTTACGCGGACAATCAGCCCCAGCATTTT.

This sequence joins TRBV5-5 and TRBJ2-1; TRBD2 matches 8 bases. The CDR3 extends over 15 amino acids. Germline lookup yields CDR1 SGHKS and CDR2 YYEKEE (reference sequence). V lost 4 bases and J lost 0; bases outside the gene matches: 3. CDR3 DNA sequence: TGTGCCAGCAGCCTTAGCGGGGACTCCTACAATGAGCAGTTCTTC. Translated: CASSLSGDSYNEQFF.